This T cell receptor (beta chain) was captured in a study of CXCR3-negative and CXCR3-positive naive CD8 T cells. Study findings and constraints: CXCR3-negative naive cells had less hydrophobic TRB CDR3s than did CXCR3-positive naive cells. Naive CXCR3-positive and CXCR3-negative cells shared similar TRBV-TRBJ usage, unlike memory cells.

This CDR3 has 14 amino acids. The germline V gene has CDR1 SQVTM and CDR2 ANQGSEA. By frequency, this clonotype is medium-sized. Its cognate antigen is unknown. Each TRB cDNA library was prepared by 5' RACE (with UMI labels). Following a re-call of the 5' RACE reads, TCRdb has one entry per CDR3 protein and lacks DNA. This table holds under 8,000 distinct CDR3 sequences. At about 310,000 cells each, triplicate sorts were carried out for each CD8+ T cell subset. Material: naive CXCR3+ CD8+ T cells from blood. This sample's subset: CD45RO-CCR7+CD27+CD95- naive CD8+ T cells expressing CXCR3 (TNR3+). This TCR came from a human donor in good health. Some clones in this sample may be carry-over from other donors' samples. V gene TRBV29-1 combines with J gene TRBJ2-7; TCRdb's assignment of TRBD1 cannot be checked, as there is no DNA. The CDR3: CSVARPTASYEQYF.